The sequence of this TCR beta chain was determined in a study of T cell clones after liver transplantation. Study in general: Samples came from ITN030ST, which attempted immunosuppression withdrawal within 2 years of liver transplantation. Third-party-reactive TCRbeta sequences from pre-transplant mixed lymphocyte reactions served as antigen-independent comparators. Tolerance: complete withdrawal held at least one year, liver enzymes staying within twice normal.

The data were produced by immunoSEQ multiplex PCR, yet TCRdb's version contains in-frame clones alone and is incomplete. The sample records around 51,000 clones, roughly 90% being singletons. This clone occurred once. Its specificity is not known. The CDR3 contains 13 residues. CDR1 MNHEY and CDR2 SMNVEV come from the germline V gene (reference sequence). With 7 bases removed from V and 2 bases from J, the gap between germline ends came to 10 bases. Whole-study findings and limits: Circulating graft-donor-reactive CD4 TCRbeta sequences fell significantly post-transplant in 5 of 8 subjects.

This specimen was CD8+ T cells from blood, taken 12 months after liver transplant. The source of this sequence is a human patient who received a liver transplant. The T cells may come from the graft donor. J is TRBJ2-3 and V is TRBV27; D is undetermined. The CDR3 DNA sequence: TGTGCCAGCAAATATCCGCTCACAGATACGCAGTATTTT. Translating it yields CASKYPLTDTQYF.